These T cell receptor beta chains were read from a single sample in a study of blood T cell repertoires in COVID-19. Profiling relied on immunoSEQ multiplex PCR, and the TCRdb table lists in-frame clones only, not all of them. The sample comprises 200,000 to 250,000 clones, 80% to 90% of which are singletons, and 5.5% to 7% rests with the top ten. The sequenced sample consisted of peripheral blood. The receptors here all came from a man older than 75 with acute or convalescent COVID-19. The CDR3 runs from the conserved cysteine through the conserved F or W. Fields, in order: V gene, J gene, clone size, D gene, CDR3 DNA, CDR3 protein. The D gene is left open where the match is weak. The size entry is marked missing in some rows and otherwise reads once, few, many or a size class.

V: TRBV6-5
J: TRBJ2-7
size: -
D: TRBD2
DNA: TGTGCCAGCACTCAGCGGGAGAATGGATACGAGCAGTACTTC
CDR3: CASTQRENGYEQYF

V: TRBV19
J: TRBJ2-3
size: -
D: TRBD2
DNA: TGTGCCAGTAGTATAGACCTAGCGGGAGGAGTTGATACGCAGTATTTT
CDR3: CASSIDLAGGVDTQYF

V: TRBV18
J: TRBJ1-4
size: few
D: -
DNA: TGTGCCAGCTCACCACTACAGGGAAGGGATACTAATGAAAAACTGTTTTTT
CDR3: CASSPLQGRDTNEKLFF

V: TRBV6-6
J: TRBJ2-1
size: -
D: TRBD2
DNA: TGTGCCAGCAGGGGGGGGAGGGCCCGGGATGAGCAGTTCTTC
CDR3: CASRGGRARDEQFF

V: TRBV5-4
J: TRBJ1-1
size: -
D: TRBD1
DNA: TGTGCCAGCAGCAGGACAGGGGAGCGTTTCGGTGAAGCTTTCTTT
CDR3: CASSRTGERFGEAFF

V: TRBV27
J: TRBJ1-5
size: -
D: TRBD1
DNA: TGTGCCAGCAGGCACGGACAGGGGAGGTTTAGCAATCAGCCCCAGCATTTT
CDR3: CASRHGQGRFSNQPQHF

V: TRBV7-9
J: TRBJ2-1
size: -
D: -
DNA: TGTGCCAGCAGCTTACTGGCCGGGAGCTATGAGCAGTTCTTC
CDR3: CASSLLAGSYEQFF

V: TRBV7-2
J: TRBJ2-2
size: -
D: TRBD2
DNA: TGTGCCAGCAGTCAAGCGGGAGGTGGTACCGGGGAGCTGTTTTTT
CDR3: CASSQAGGGTGELFF

V: TRBV4-3
J: TRBJ2-5
size: -
D: TRBD1
DNA: TGCGCCAGCAGCCAACGCCCCATGGACAGGGGGGAGGAGACCCAGTACTTC
CDR3: CASSQRPMDRGEETQYF

V: TRBV6-5
J: TRBJ1-1
size: few
D: -
DNA: TGTGCCAGCAGGTCCAGGCCGAACACTGAAGCTTTCTTT
CDR3: CASRSRPNTEAFF

V: TRBV9
J: TRBJ2-5
size: -
D: -
DNA: TGTGCCAGCAGCGTAGCTGGAGTGGGGGGGCGAGAGACCCAGTACTTC
CDR3: CASSVAGVGGRETQYF

V: TRBV24-1
J: TRBJ2-3
size: -
D: TRBD1
DNA: TGTGCCACCAGTGAGCACAGGGGCAGCACAGATACGCAGTATTTT
CDR3: CATSEHRGSTDTQYF

V: TRBV28
J: TRBJ1-5
size: -
D: -
DNA: TGTGCCAGCAGACTAACACATCCCAATCAGCCCCAGCATTTT
CDR3: CASRLTHPNQPQHF

V: TRBV7-3
J: TRBJ2-1
size: -
D: TRBD2
DNA: TGTGCCAGCAGCTTTGGACTAGCGGATTACAATGAGCAGTTCTTC
CDR3: CASSFGLADYNEQFF

V: TRBV4-2
J: TRBJ2-5
size: once
D: TRBD2
DNA: TGTGCCAGCAGCCAAGGGGGACTAGCGGATAAAGAGACCCAGTACTTC
CDR3: CASSQGGLADKETQYF

V: TRBV6-5
J: TRBJ2-5
size: -
D: -
DNA: TGTGCCAGCACTCGACTATGGACAGAGACCCAGTACTTC
CDR3: CASTRLWTETQYF

V: TRBV10-1
J: TRBJ2-7
size: -
D: -
DNA: TGCGCCAGCAGTGAAAGGCCCGTGGGGGGCGAGCAGTACTTC
CDR3: CASSERPVGGEQYF

V: TRBV28
J: TRBJ2-2
size: -
D: TRBD2
DNA: TGTGCCAGTGGGGGGGACACCGGGGAGCTGTTTTTT
CDR3: CASGGDTGELFF

V: TRBV28
J: TRBJ2-1
size: -
D: TRBD2
DNA: TGTGCCAGCAGTCAAGGACTAGCGGGAGCGGAGAATGAGCAGTTCTTC
CDR3: CASSQGLAGAENEQFF

V: TRBV28
J: TRBJ1-3
size: -
D: -
DNA: TGTGCCAGCAGTCTTTTATCCGGGTCTGGAAACACCATATATTTT
CDR3: CASSLLSGSGNTIYF

V: TRBV12-5
J: TRBJ1-2
size: once
D: -
DNA: TGTGCTAGTGGTTTTTGGCGCAGGGGCAATGGCTACACCTTC
CDR3: CASGFWRRGNGYTF

V: TRBV19
J: TRBJ1-2
size: -
D: TRBD1
DNA: TGTGCCAGCATAGGGACAGGGGATGGCTACACCTTC
CDR3: CASIGTGDGYTF

V: TRBV6-5
J: TRBJ2-7
size: -
D: TRBD1
DNA: TGTGCCAGCAGGCCGACAGGGCTCTACGAGCAGTACTTC
CDR3: CASRPTGLYEQYF

V: TRBV28
J: TRBJ1-1
size: -
D: -
DNA: TGTGCCAGCAGACGGAGACAGGAGCACACTGAAGCTTTCTTT
CDR3: CASRRRQEHTEAFF

V: TRBV7-9
J: TRBJ2-3
size: few
D: TRBD2
DNA: TGTGCCAGCAGTCAGACCCTAGCGGGAGCCGGGACAGATACGCAGTATTTT
CDR3: CASSQTLAGAGTDTQYF

V: TRBV5-4
J: TRBJ1-4
size: -
D: -
DNA: TGTGCCAGCAGCTTGGACCCGGGGCAGGGGAATGAAAAACTGTTTTTT
CDR3: CASSLDPGQGNEKLFF

V: TRBV15
J: TRBJ2-7
size: -
D: TRBD2
DNA: TGTGCCACCAGGTCAGAGTCTAGCGGGACCTACGAGCAGTACTTC
CDR3: CATRSESSGTYEQYF

V: TRBV4-1
J: TRBJ2-1
size: -
D: -
DNA: TGCGCCAGCAGCCGAGACAATGAGCAGTTCTTC
CDR3: CASSRDNEQFF

V: TRBV7-2
J: TRBJ1-2
size: -
D: TRBD1
DNA: TGTGCCAGCAGCCCCGGACAGGTACTCTATGGCTACACCTTC
CDR3: CASSPGQVLYGYTF

V: TRBV6-6
J: TRBJ2-6
size: -
D: -
DNA: TGTGCCAGCAGTTCATCAGGGACTGGGGCCAACGTCCTGACTTTC
CDR3: CASSSSGTGANVLTF

V: TRBV7-2
J: TRBJ2-5
size: -
D: TRBD2
DNA: TGTGCCAGCAGCTTAGGCTGGCTAGCGGGAGAAAAGACCCAGTACTTC
CDR3: CASSLGWLAGEKTQYF

V: TRBV30
J: TRBJ1-2
size: once
D: TRBD1
DNA: TGTGCCTGGACCCAGGGGGCGGATGGCTACACCTTC
CDR3: CAWTQGADGYTF

V: TRBV19
J: TRBJ2-3
size: -
D: TRBD1
DNA: TGTGCCAGTAGGTTGGGGCCCGGGACAGGAGTCACAGATACGCAGTATTTT
CDR3: CASRLGPGTGVTDTQYF

V: TRBV2
J: TRBJ2-3
size: -
D: TRBD2
DNA: TGTGCCAGCTGGAGAATGGCTAGCGGGGCCGTTTACACAGATACGCAGTATTTT
CDR3: CASWRMASGAVYTDTQYF

V: TRBV7-2
J: TRBJ2-2
size: -
D: TRBD2
DNA: TGTGCCAGCAGCTTAGTTAGCGGGAGGGGCCGGACCGGGGAGCTGTTTTTT
CDR3: CASSLVSGRGRTGELFF

V: TRBV19
J: TRBJ2-3
size: -
D: -
DNA: TGTGCCAGTAGGGCAGGTACAACAGATACGCAGTATTTT
CDR3: CASRAGTTDTQYF

V: TRBV3-1/TRBV3-2
J: TRBJ2-7
size: -
D: -
DNA: TGTGCCAGCAGCCCCCCGTGGAGGACGGAGGAGCAGTACTTC
CDR3: CASSPPWRTEEQYF

V: TRBV12-3/TRBV12-4
J: TRBJ1-1
size: -
D: -
DNA: TGTGCCAGCAGTTCGACAGGGAACACTGAAGCTTTCTTT
CDR3: CASSSTGNTEAFF

V: TRBV2
J: TRBJ1-5
size: -
D: -
DNA: TGTGCCAGCAGTCAAGGACAGCAAAGTCAGCCCCAGCATTTT
CDR3: CASSQGQQSQPQHF

V: TRBV7-2
J: TRBJ1-6
size: -
D: TRBD1
DNA: TGTGCCAGCAGCCCGCTGGGACAGGGTAATTCACCCCTCCACTTT
CDR3: CASSPLGQGNSPLHF